This TCR beta chain emerged from a study of T cell repertoires in urothelial bladder cancer. Repertoires were generated with immunoSEQ multiplex PCR, while TCRdb's copy carries only in-frame clones and drops some. The sample lists under 13,000 clones, approximately 71% occurring once. With 5 bases removed from V and 6 bases from J, the gap between germline ends came to 21 bases. CDR1 and CDR2 (germline): SGHTA, FQGNSA. The CDR3 runs to 16 residues. Study-level findings and limits: Urothelial carcinoma specimens: median roughly 6,100 T cells versus around 26,000 in benign.

Turning to this clone: Its antigen is currently unknown.

The rearrangement uses TRBV7-2 and TRBJ2-3; tentatively, D is TRBD2 (5 bases). Sequenced input: tumor-infiltrating cells from bladder cancer. The TCR comes from a human donor with a benign inflammatory bladder lesion. The CDR3 is CASSQSNALGVDTQYF. The CDR3, as DNA: TGTGCCAGCAGCCAAAGTAACGCCCTCGGGGTGGATACGCAGTATTTT.